This passage covers 27 T cell receptor beta chains from one sample sequenced in a study of shared clonotypes between healthy human individuals. The table came from immunoSEQ multiplex PCR; TCRdb's copy has only in-frame clones and leaves some out. The sample lists some 800,000 clones, around 92% occurring once. Terminally differentiated effector memory CD45RA+ cells were left out of the naive CD8 fraction, which was CD45RO-negative and positively selected for CCR7. The sequenced sample was naive CD8+ T cells sorted from blood. Receptor source: a man between 25 and 39 years old in good health.

V and J are TRBV27 and TRBJ2-7; 8 positions agree with TRBD1. CDR1 and CDR2 (germline): MNHEY, SMNVEV (reference sequence). V lost 4 bases to trimming and J lost 5 bases; unmatched junction nucleotides: 4. The length of the CDR3 is 13 residues. The CDR3 protein is CASSSGGLDEQYF. In DNA form, the CDR3 reads TGTGCCAGCAGTTCAGGGGGCCTGGACGAGCAGTACTTC.

The J gene is TRBJ2-5, the V gene TRBV5-6; 7 nucleotides match TRBD1. The V gene end was trimmed by 0 bases and the J gene end by 2 bases; junction bases not matched to a gene: 7. The CDR3 is 16 residues long. Germline CDR1 reads SGHDT; CDR2 reads YYEEEE. The CDR3 region has the DNA TGTGCCAGCAGCTTGGATGCACAGGGGTTGCAAGAGACCCAGTACTTC. Its protein product is CASSLDAQGLQETQYF.

The chain joins TRBV21-1 to TRBJ1-3; TRBD1 was called by the table and not checked on the DNA. TRBV21-1 is noted as a pseudogene. This CDR3 has 15 residues. The CDR3 bases are TGTGCCAGCAGCAATGGATCAGGCAGGGAAAACACCATATATTTT. This codes for CASSNGSGRENTIYF.

Only one count was recorded for this clone. CDR3 nucleotides: TGCAGCGTTTGGGGGGGGACATTCTATGGCTACACCTTC. The encoded protein is CSVWGGTFYGYTF. This rearrangement joins TRBV29-1 to TRBJ1-2, with TRBD1 as a possible D gene (6 bases). The CDR3 contains 13 residues. V was shortened by 5 bases and J by 4 bases, with 14 bases between the two germline ends. Looked up from germline, CDR1 is SQVTM and CDR2 is ANQGSEA.

The J gene is TRBJ2-1, the V gene TRBV7-9; 7 bases map to TRBD1. With 5 bases clipped from V and 9 bases from J, the junction kept 4 bases outside the gene matches. The CDR3 runs to 12 residues. The germline CDR1 and CDR2 sequences are SEHNR and FQNEAQ (reference sequence). CDR3 loop: CASSDRVPEQFF. CDR3 DNA: TGTGCCAGCAGCGACAGGGTTCCTGAGCAGTTCTTC.

This rearrangement joins TRBV6-1 to TRBJ1-3; possibly TRBD1 for D (6 bases). The CDR3 loop spans 13 amino acids. Germline CDR1 is MNHNS and CDR2 is SASEGT. V was pared by 5 bases and J by 2 bases, with 7 bases between. CDR3 DNA sequence: TGTGCCAGCAGTTCAGGGGCTGGAAACACCATATATTTT. Amino acid sequence: CASSSGAGNTIYF.

This clone has only one observation. The V and J genes are TRBV28 and TRBJ1-3, with unresolved D. CDR1 and CDR2 from the germline V gene are MDHEN and SYDVKM. Trimming took 2 bases from V and 0 from J, leaving 5 bases between them. The CDR3 contains 14 residues. The CDR3 loop is CASSLTSSGNTIYF. CDR3 DNA sequence: TGTGCCAGCAGTTTAACTTCCTCTGGAAACACCATATATTTT.

The chain uses TRBV6-5 and TRBJ2-3; D not resolved. Between the trimmed V and J ends, which lost 5 bases and 8 bases, there was a span of 17 bases. Germline-derived CDR1 and CDR2 are MNHEY and SVGAGI. The CDR3 totals 14 residues. The CDR3 loop is CASSMAPDIGTQYF. CDR3 in DNA: TGTGCCAGCAGTATGGCCCCCGATATTGGTACGCAGTATTTT.

V is TRBV23-1 and J is TRBJ2-3; 7 bases fit TRBD1. TRBV23-1 has ORF status, its function being uncertain. V lost 2 bases, J lost 1 base, and 15 bases stayed unmatched. The CDR3 has 19 amino acids. The CDR3 DNA reads as TGCGCCAGCAGTCAACCAGGATTCAGACAGGGATGTGGCACAGATACGCAGTATTTT. Translated, it gives CASSQPGFRQGCGTDTQYF.

The chain carries TRBV5-1 and TRBJ2-2; TRBD1 might be the D (5 bases). V was cut by 2 bases and J by 1 base, with 12 bases left in between. Germline V gene lookup returns CDR1 SGHRS and CDR2 YFSETQ. The CDR3 consists of 16 residues. The CDR3 nucleotides are TGCGCCAGCAGCTTCCCCCCTACAGGGAACACCGGGGAGCTGTTTTTT. The encoded protein is CASSFPPTGNTGELFF. Complete variable domain (other parts from reference TRBV5-1 and TRBJ2-2): KAGVTQTPRYLIKTRGQQVTLSCSPISGHRSVSWYQQTPGQGLQFLFEYFSETQRNKGNFPGRFSGRQFSNSRSEMNVSTLELGDSALYLCASSFPPTGNTGELFFGEGSRLTVL.

The chain is built from TRBV27 and TRBJ2-7; perhaps D is TRBD1 or TRBD2 (5 bases each). Between the trimmed V and J ends, which lost 0 bases and 3 bases, there was a span of 21 bases. Germline CDR1 and CDR2: MNHEY and SMNVEV (reference sequence). The CDR3 consists of 18 residues. For the CDR3, the DNA is TGTGCCAGCAGTTTATCAGTGTCGGGGCAGGGAAAATACTACGAGCAGTACTTC. This gives the protein CASSLSVSGQGKYYEQYF.

The V gene is TRBV6-9, the J gene TRBJ2-7; D call uncertain. The V and J ends lost 0 bases and 2 bases respectively, with 11 bases between them. The CDR3 spans 15 residues. CDR1 and CDR2 (germline): MNHGY, SVAAGI. The CDR3 loop is CASSYSHPIPYEQYF. The DNA of the CDR3 is TGTGCCAGCAGTTATTCCCATCCCATACCCTACGAGCAGTACTTC.

The V and J genes are TRBV7-9 and TRBJ1-3, with 7 bases matching TRBD1. Germline CDR1 and CDR2: SEHNR and FQNEAQ (reference sequence). The CDR3 sequence is 16 residues long. The J segment lost 3 bases and the V segment lost 1 base, leaving 6 bases of the junction unmatched. This CDR3 reads CASSLVDRESGNTIYF. For the CDR3, the DNA is TGTGCCAGCAGCTTAGTCGACAGGGAAAGTGGAAACACCATATATTTT.

CDR3 bases: TGTGCCAGCAGTTTTACGGGGCAGGGGGAGACCCAGTACTTC. Protein sequence: CASSFTGQGETQYF. The gene calls are TRBV28 and TRBJ2-5, with D perhaps TRBD1 (6 bases). CDR1 and CDR2 (germline): MDHEN, SYDVKM. Trimming shortened V by 3 bases and J by 5 bases, and 13 bases separated the two germline ends. This CDR3 has 14 amino acids. The variable domain in full, with the rest retrieved from reference TRBV28 and TRBJ2-5, is DVKVTQSSRYLVKRTGEKVFLECVQDMDHENMFWYRQDPGLGLRLIYFSYDVKMKEKGDIPEGYSVSREKKERFSLILESASTNQTSMYLCASSFTGQGETQYFGPGTRLLVL.

The CDR3 DNA reads TGTGCCATCAGTCCCCATCAGACAGGGAGATCTCTTGGGACTGAAGCTTTCTTT. Encoded protein: CAISPHQTGRSLGTEAFF. The chain links TRBV10-3 to TRBJ1-1, with 7 bases aligning to TRBD1. This CDR3 comprises 18 residues. Germline V gene lookup returns CDR1 ENHRY and CDR2 SYGVKD. With 5 bases clipped from V and 5 bases from J, the junction kept 20 bases outside the gene matches.

V usage is TRBV9 and J usage is TRBJ2-5; 7 nucleotides align to TRBD2. The CDR3 consists of 19 residues. V trimming: 3 bases; J trimming: 1 base; junction bases outside the gene matches: 18. Germline-derived CDR1 and CDR2 are SGDLS and YYNGEE. The CDR3 protein is CASSEEEVDWGGSQETQYF. The CDR3 region has the DNA TGTGCCAGCAGCGAAGAGGAGGTTGATTGGGGGGGAAGCCAAGAGACCCAGTACTTC.

The V gene is TRBV5-4, the J gene TRBJ1-1; D remains ambiguous. Germline assignment: CDR1 SGHNT and CDR2 YYREEE (reference sequence). The CDR3 loop spans 11 amino acids. Trimming left V 2 bases short and J 11 bases short, with 10 bases between. The CDR3 DNA follows: TGTGCCAGCAGCTTTAGGTCCGAGGCTTTCTTT. Its protein is CASSFRSEAFF.

The rearrangement links TRBV4-1 to TRBJ1-1; possibly TRBD1 for D (6 bases). Germline assignment: CDR1 MGHRA and CDR2 YSYEKL. Between the trimmed V and J ends, which lost 2 bases and 5 bases, there was a span of 12 bases. The length of the CDR3 is 14 residues. The CDR3 here is CASSQNRAATEAFF. The CDR3 DNA reads TGCGCCAGCAGCCAAAACAGGGCCGCAACTGAAGCTTTCTTT.

The chain recombines TRBV29-1 with TRBJ1-2; D gene uncertain. V lost 1 base, J lost 4 bases, and 10 bases lay in between. The CDR3 totals 13 residues. CDR1 SQVTM and CDR2 ANQGSEA come from the germline V gene. As DNA, the CDR3 is TGCAGCGTTGAAGGGTCATCCGTCTATGGCTACACCTTC. Amino acids: CSVEGSSVYGYTF.

CDR3 nucleotide sequence: TGTGCCTGGAGTGTGGTGGGGGTCAACGAGCAGTACTTC. As protein: CAWSVVGVNEQYF. V and J are TRBV30 and TRBJ2-7, with D perhaps matching TRBD1 or TRBD2 (5 bases each). Trimming took off 0 bases at V and 5 bases at J, with 11 bases between the two ends. The CDR3 is 13 residues long. Germline V gene lookup returns CDR1 GTSNPN and CDR2 SVGIG (reference sequence). Full variable domain (outside the CDR3, taken from reference TRBV30 and TRBJ2-7): SQTIHQWPATLVQPVGSPLSLECTVEGTSNPNLYWYRQAAGRGLQLLFYSVGIGQISSEVPQNLSASRPQDRQFILSSKKLLLSDSGFYLCAWSVVGVNEQYFGPGTRLTVT.

V is TRBV27 and J is TRBJ2-1; TRBD2 matches 9 bases. The CDR3 covers 20 residues. The germline V gene has CDR1 MNHEY and CDR2 SMNVEV (reference sequence). The J segment lost 4 bases and the V segment lost 5 bases, leaving 21 bases of the junction unmatched. The CDR3 protein is CASSPDRVASGTRLYNEQFF. The CDR3 nucleotides are TGTGCCAGCAGTCCCGACAGGGTGGCTAGCGGGACGCGATTATACAATGAGCAGTTCTTC.

The chain carries TRBV14 and TRBJ2-1; D gene ambiguous. Germline-derived CDR1 and CDR2 are SGHDN and FVKESK. Between the trimmed V and J ends, which lost 3 bases and 8 bases, there was a span of 20 bases. The CDR3 extends over 16 amino acids. The CDR3 sequence is CASSHPVEGLIYEQFF. The CDR3, as DNA: TGTGCCAGCAGCCACCCCGTCGAAGGCCTTATCTATGAGCAGTTCTTC.

Remarks on this clone: A far larger clone differs by one base, so this is likely a read error. CDR3 region: CTSSLRQGANTGELFF. The CDR3 DNA reads TGTACCAGCAGCTTAAGACAGGGGGCGAACACCGGGGAGCTGTTTTTT. The genes are TRBV7-9 and TRBJ2-2, with TRBD1 matching over 9 bases. Germline assignment: CDR1 SEHNR and CDR2 FQNEAQ (reference sequence). The CDR3 contains 16 residues.

The rearrangement uses TRBV4-1 and TRBJ2-3; TRBD2 matches 7 bases. Germline CDR1 is MGHRA and CDR2 is YSYEKL. J was trimmed by 6 bases and V by 4 bases; bases with no gene match: 13. The CDR3 is 16 amino acids. The CDR3 region is CASSPQLAPTGDTQYF. The CDR3 region has the DNA TGCGCCAGCAGCCCTCAACTAGCGCCCACGGGGGATACGCAGTATTTT.

V gene TRBV2 combines with J gene TRBJ2-7; perhaps TRBD2 as D (6 bases). The germline V and J ends were trimmed by 6 bases and 3 bases, with 12 bases remaining between them. Germline lookup yields CDR1 SNHLY and CDR2 FYNNEI. CDR3 length: 13 residues. The CDR3 bases are TGTGCCAGCAGAGGGGACTCCCACTACGAGCAGTACTTC. Amino acid sequence: CASRGDSHYEQYF.

The chain carries TRBV11-2 and TRBJ1-4; 9 bases align to TRBD1. The CDR3 loop spans 16 amino acids. V was pared by 0 bases and J by 7 bases, with 6 bases of the junction left unmatched. The germline V gene encodes CDR1 SGHAT and CDR2 FQNNGV. Here the CDR3 reads CASSLDQGTGFEKLFF. CDR3 in DNA: TGTGCCAGCAGCTTAGATCAGGGGACAGGGTTTGAAAAACTGTTTTTT.

The chain carries TRBV5-6 and TRBJ1-2; D remains ambiguous. The V end lost 5 bases, the J end lost 4 bases, and 21 bases lay between the germline ends. Germline-derived CDR1 and CDR2 are SGHDT and YYEEEE. CDR3 size: 16 residues. The CDR3 DNA follows: TGTGCCAGCAGGTCACGCATGGAATCACCTCCCTATGGCTACACCTTC. This translates into CASRSRMESPPYGYTF.